The 10 T cell receptor beta chains given below trace back to one sample, sequenced in a study of cytomegalovirus exposure and HLA in healthy donors. Amplification used 60 Vbeta primers and 13 Jbeta primers. Generated by immunoSEQ multiplex PCR, the TCRdb table keeps only in-frame clones and is missing some. Of approximately 190,000 clones in the sample, roughly four fifths were seen once. Sequencing input: PBMCs. The receptors here all came from a woman aged 25 to 45 in good health and CMV-seropositive.

V gene TRBV5-1 combines with J gene TRBJ2-3; 8 bases are shared with TRBD2. Germline lookup yields CDR1 SGHRS and CDR2 YFSETQ. The CDR3 loop spans 16 amino acids. Trimming cost V 4 bases and J 0 bases; bases outside gene matches: 7. As DNA, the CDR3 is TGCGCCAGCAGCCGCATAGCGGGACGAAGCACAGATACGCAGTATTTT. Translating gives CASSRIAGRSTDTQYF.

The CDR3 coding sequence is TGTGCCATCAGTGACCAGGGATCTAGCGGGAGCCTCGGTGAGACCCAGTACTTC. This sequence encodes CAISDQGSSGSLGETQYF. V and J are TRBV10-3 and TRBJ2-5, with TRBD2 identical over 10 bases. CDR1 is ENHRY, CDR2 SYGVKD, per germline. The ends lost 3 bases at V and 5 bases at J; junction bases unmatched: 15. CDR3 length equals 18 residues.

This rearrangement joins TRBV5-1 to TRBJ2-5, with a possible D match to TRBD2 (6 bases). Trimming took 7 bases from V and 0 from J, leaving 16 bases between them. CDR3 length equals 15 residues. The germline gives CDR1 SGHRS, CDR2 YFSETQ. CDR3 bases: TGCGCCAGCTCGAGGGGACTCCCGTACCAAGAGACCCAGTACTTC. Protein sequence: CASSRGLPYQETQYF.

J is TRBJ1-1 and V is TRBV15; D possibly corresponds to TRBD1 (6 bases). The CDR3 extends over 15 amino acids. CDR1 is LNHNV, CDR2 YYDKDF, per germline (reference sequence). V shed 5 bases and J shed 6 bases, with 19 bases lying between them. CDR3 sequence (DNA): TGTGCCACCAGCCCCTGGGCCTCAGGGGCCGCTGAAGCTTTCTTT. Its protein is CATSPWASGAAEAFF.

The V and J genes are TRBV2 and TRBJ2-7; TRBD2 agrees at 10 bases. The CDR3 consists of 13 residues. The V gene end was trimmed by 9 bases and the J gene end by 2 bases; junction bases not matched to a gene: 4. Germline assignment: CDR1 SNHLY and CDR2 FYNNEI. Here the CDR3 reads CASLAGDAYEQYF. CDR3 nucleotide sequence: TGTGCCAGTCTAGCGGGGGACGCCTACGAGCAGTACTTC.

The V and J genes are TRBV7-2 and TRBJ2-7; 11 bases agree with TRBD2. The V and J ends lost 5 bases and 3 bases, in that order; junction bases with no gene match: 9. This CDR3 is built from 16 residues. The germline V gene encodes CDR1 SGHTA and CDR2 FQGNSA. The CDR3 reads CASSITSGGGNYEQYF. CDR3 sequence (DNA): TGTGCCAGCAGCATCACTAGCGGGGGAGGGAACTACGAGCAGTACTTC.

In nucleotides, the CDR3 is TGTGCCAGCAGCTTAGTGTGGGAGGGGGCTGAAGCTTTCTTT. This translates into CASSLVWEGAEAFF. The chain employs TRBV7-8 and TRBJ1-1, with a weak D call TRBD1 (6 bases). This CDR3 region has 14 residues. V was pared by 1 base and J by 6 bases, with 12 bases between. The germline CDR1 and CDR2 sequences are SGHVS and FQNEAQ.

The rearrangement links TRBV10-2 to TRBJ2-1, with 12 bases identical to TRBD2. V was pared by 3 bases and J by 7 bases, with 10 bases of the junction left unmatched. CDR3 length: 17 residues. CDR1 and CDR2 from the germline V gene are WSHSY and SAAADI. The CDR3 is CASSDVRLAGVVNEQFF. CDR3 DNA sequence: TGCGCCAGCAGTGATGTTCGACTAGCGGGAGTGGTGAATGAGCAGTTCTTC.

The chain uses TRBV4-2 and TRBJ2-7, with D possibly TRBD2 on 6 matching bases. This CDR3 is 15 amino acids long. CDR1 and CDR2 (germline): LGHNA, YNFKEQ. The V end was cut by 0 bases, the J end by 4 bases, with 13 bases between. DNA for the CDR3: TGTGCCAGCAGCCAAGACCACCGGGACTTATACGAGCAGTACTTC. Translation gives CASSQDHRDLYEQYF.

The gene calls are TRBV6-5 and TRBJ2-2; 7 bases align to TRBD1. This CDR3 region has 15 residues. Trimming removed 4 bases from V and 4 bases from J; junction bases left unmatched: 6. Germline-derived CDR1 and CDR2 are MNHEY and SVGAGI. Written as DNA, the CDR3 is TGTGCCAGCAGTTCAGGGGGAGTGGGCACCGGGGAGCTGTTTTTT. This gives the protein CASSSGGVGTGELFF.